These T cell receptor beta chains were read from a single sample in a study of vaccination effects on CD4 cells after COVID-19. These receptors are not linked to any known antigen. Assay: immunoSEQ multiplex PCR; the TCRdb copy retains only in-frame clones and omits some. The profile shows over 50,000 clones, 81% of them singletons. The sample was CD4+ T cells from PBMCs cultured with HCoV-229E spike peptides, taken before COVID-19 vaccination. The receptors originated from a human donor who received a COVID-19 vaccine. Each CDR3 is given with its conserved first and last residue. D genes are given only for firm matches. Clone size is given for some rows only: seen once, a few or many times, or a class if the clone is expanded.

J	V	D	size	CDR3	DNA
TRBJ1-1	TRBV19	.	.	CASSIDYRATEAFF	TGTGCCAGTAGTATAGATTACAGGGCCACTGAAGCTTTCTTT
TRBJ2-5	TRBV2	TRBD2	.	CAGDPSGGVVGETQYF	TGTGCCGGAGACCCTAGCGGGGGGGTCGTTGGAGAGACCCAGTACTTC
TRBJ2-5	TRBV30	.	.	CAWSRTIQGTQYF	TGTGCCTGGAGTAGGACTATCCAAGGGACCCAGTACTTC
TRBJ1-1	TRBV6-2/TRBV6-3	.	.	CASSYGQHTEAFF	TGTGCCAGCAGTTACGGCCAGCACACTGAAGCTTTCTTT
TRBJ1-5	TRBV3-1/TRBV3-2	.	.	CASSQSNPRGWGSNQPQHF	TGTGCCAGCAGCCAATCGAACCCCAGAGGGTGGGGGAGCAATCAGCCCCAGCATTTT
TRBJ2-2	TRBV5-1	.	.	CASSLTGFTGELFF	TGCGCCAGCAGCCTCACAGGGTTCACCGGGGAGCTGTTTTTT
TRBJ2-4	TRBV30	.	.	CAWSTPGIAKNIQYF	TGTGCCTGGAGCACCCCGGGAATAGCCAAAAACATTCAGTACTTC
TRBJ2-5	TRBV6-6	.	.	CASRLAGAGETQYF	TGTGCCAGCAGACTGGCGGGGGCGGGGGAGACCCAGTACTTC
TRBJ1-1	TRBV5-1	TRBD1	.	CASNLQGGENTEAFF	TGCGCCAGCAACCTTCAGGGGGGAGAGAACACTGAAGCTTTCTTT
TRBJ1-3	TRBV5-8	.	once	CASSLTGLRYAGNTIYF	TGTGCCAGCAGCTTGACCGGACTCCGATACGCTGGAAACACCATATATTTT
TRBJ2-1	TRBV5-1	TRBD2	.	CASSSGGSNEQFF	TGCGCCAGCAGCTCGGGAGGCTCAAATGAGCAGTTCTTC
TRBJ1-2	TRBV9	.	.	CASSVLPASQGGYTF	TGTGCCAGCAGCGTACTTCCGGCGAGTCAGGGTGGCTACACCTTC
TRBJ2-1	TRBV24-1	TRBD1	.	CATSDWGQADNEQFF	TGTGCCACCAGTGATTGGGGACAGGCCGACAATGAGCAGTTCTTC
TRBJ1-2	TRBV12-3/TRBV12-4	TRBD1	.	CASTKLTGDGYTF	TGTGCCAGCACAAAGTTAACAGGGGATGGCTACACCTTC
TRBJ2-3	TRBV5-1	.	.	CASSLAMYQTTTDTQYF	TGCGCCAGCAGCTTGGCCATGTACCAAACAACCACAGATACGCAGTATTTT
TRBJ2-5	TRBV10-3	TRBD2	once	CAIRTSGPQETQYF	TGTGCCATCAGAACTAGCGGCCCCCAAGAGACCCAGTACTTC
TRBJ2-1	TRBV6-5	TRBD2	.	CASRVAGGPYNEQFF	TGTGCCAGCAGAGTAGCGGGGGGGCCCTACAATGAGCAGTTCTTC
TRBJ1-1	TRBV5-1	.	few	CASSLIGGTEAFF	TGCGCCAGCAGCTTGATTGGGGGGACTGAAGCTTTCTTT
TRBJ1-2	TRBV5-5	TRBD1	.	CASSPTGVHGYTF	TGTGCCAGCAGCCCGACAGGGGTGCATGGCTACACCTTC
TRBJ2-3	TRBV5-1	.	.	CASSLVGGPDTQYF	TGCGCCAGCAGCTTGGTTGGGGGGCCGGATACGCAGTATTTT
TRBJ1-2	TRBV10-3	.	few	CAISTTGFEGYTF	TGTGCCATCAGCACGACAGGATTTGAAGGCTACACCTTC
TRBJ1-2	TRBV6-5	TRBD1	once	CASRLQGAEGYTF	TGTGCCAGCAGGCTACAGGGGGCGGAGGGCTACACCTTC
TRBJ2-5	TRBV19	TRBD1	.	CASSRKLQGQGAQETQYF	TGTGCCAGTAGTAGGAAACTGCAAGGACAGGGGGCCCAAGAGACCCAGTACTTC
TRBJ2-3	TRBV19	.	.	CASSIGQDTDTQYF	TGTGCCAGTAGTATAGGACAGGATACAGATACGCAGTATTTT
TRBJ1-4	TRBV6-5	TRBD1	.	CASSLRQGRNEKLFF	TGTGCCAGCAGCCTGAGACAGGGGCGAAATGAAAAACTGTTTTTT
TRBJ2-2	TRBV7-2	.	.	CASSPVGSPNTGELFF	TGTGCCAGCAGCCCGGTCGGGAGCCCTAACACCGGGGAGCTGTTTTTT
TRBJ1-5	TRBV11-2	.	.	CASSSNGGGSSNQPQHF	TGTGCCAGCAGCTCGAACGGGGGGGGCTCCAGCAATCAGCCCCAGCATTTT
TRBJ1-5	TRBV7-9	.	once	CASSSSSSRQPQHF	TGTGCCAGCAGCTCGTCAAGTTCTAGACAGCCCCAGCATTTT
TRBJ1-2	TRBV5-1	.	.	CASGDVLHPYGYTF	TGCGCCAGCGGAGACGTACTCCACCCTTATGGCTACACCTTC
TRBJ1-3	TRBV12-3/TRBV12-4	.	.	CASRLNTIYF	TGTGCCAGCAGGCTAAACACCATATATTTT
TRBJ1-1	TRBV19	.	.	CASLGALNTEAFF	TGTGCCAGCCTCGGGGCGCTGAACACTGAAGCTTTCTTT